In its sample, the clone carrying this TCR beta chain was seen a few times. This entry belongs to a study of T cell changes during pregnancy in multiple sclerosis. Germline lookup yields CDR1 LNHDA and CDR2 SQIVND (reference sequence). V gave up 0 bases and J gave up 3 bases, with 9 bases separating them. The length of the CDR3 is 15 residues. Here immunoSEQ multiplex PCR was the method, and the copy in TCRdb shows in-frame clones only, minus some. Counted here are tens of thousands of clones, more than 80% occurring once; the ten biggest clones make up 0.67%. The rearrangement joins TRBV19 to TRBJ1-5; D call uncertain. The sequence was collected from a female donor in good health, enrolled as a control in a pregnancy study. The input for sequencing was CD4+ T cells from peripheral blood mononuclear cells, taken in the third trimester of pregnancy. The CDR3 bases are TGTGCCAGTAGTATAGAAAGCGGGTTCAATCAGCCCCAGCATTTT. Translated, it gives CASSIESGFNQPQHF.